This TCR beta chain was recovered during a study of blood T cells in healthy people across ages. CDR1 and CDR2 from the germline V gene are MGHRA and YSYEKL. CDR3 size: 12 residues. V was trimmed by 0 bases and J by 2 bases, leaving 2 bases between them. This clonotype was counted ten times or more. Its specificity is unknown. A J-beta primer mix and a sample-barcoded 5' primer were used in a second PCR of roughly 6 to 11 cycles. Each cDNA molecule received a tag from a template-switch adaptor that had 12 random nucleotides. MiXCR, applied by TCRdb to the 5' RACE reads, yields one record per CDR3 protein. The sample has approximately 1,100,000 distinct CDR3 sequences, around 45% seen once. Broader study findings: Percentage of naive T cells showed a strong correlation with TCR beta diversity. Age showed a roughly linear inverse relationship with TCR beta diversity per million T cells.

The receptor was isolated from an older woman in good health. The J gene is TRBJ2-7, the V gene TRBV4-1; D not resolved. The sequenced material came from blood. CDR3 sequence reads: CASSQDTYEQYF. The CDR3 DNA is TGCGCCAGCAGCCAAGACACCTACGAGCAGTACTTC.